This entry lists 7 T cell receptor beta chains sequenced from one sample in a study of T cell responses to AZD1222 COVID-19 vaccine. Repertoires were generated with immunoSEQ multiplex PCR, while TCRdb's copy carries only in-frame clones and drops some. In the table there are under 200,000 clones, approximately 90% of which are singletons. Sequenced here: peripheral blood, sampled on day 0 of AZD1222 vaccination. The receptor set was obtained from an adult in good health.

This clone was observed once. This chain connects TRBV3-1 (or the pseudogene TRBV3-2) to TRBJ1-5, with no clear D. The germline gives CDR1 LGHDT, CDR2 YNNKEL (reference sequence). This CDR3 is built from 13 residues. V was cut by 0 bases and J by 8 bases, with 8 bases left in between. Written as DNA, the CDR3 is TGTGCCAGCAGCCAAGAGGGGTTTGAGCCCCAGCATTTT. Protein product: CASSQEGFEPQHF.

This sequence joins TRBV7-2 and TRBJ2-3; 8 bases agree with TRBD2. Trimming cost V 5 bases and J 4 bases; bases outside gene matches: 11. From germline, CDR1 is SGHTA and CDR2 FQGNSA. The CDR3 covers 16 residues. CDR3 region: CASSPRDGRAPDTQYF. CDR3 nucleotide sequence: TGTGCCAGCAGCCCGCGGGACGGGAGGGCCCCAGATACGCAGTATTTT.

This chain uses TRBV27 with TRBJ1-2; D is perhaps TRBD1 (6 bases). Looked up from germline, CDR1 is MNHEY and CDR2 is SMNVEV (reference sequence). The CDR3 loop spans 14 amino acids. Trimming shortened V by 2 bases and J by 4 bases, and 11 bases separated the two germline ends. The CDR3: CASSLGGPGYGYTF. The CDR3 region has the DNA TGTGCCAGCAGTTTAGGGGGGCCAGGCTATGGCTACACCTTC.

The rearrangement joins TRBV28 to TRBJ1-2, with TRBD1 identical over 12 bases. The CDR3 length is 14 residues. Germline V gives CDR1 MDHEN, CDR2 SYDVKM. The V gene end was trimmed by 9 bases and the J gene end by 2 bases; junction bases not matched to a gene: 4. The CDR3 sequence: CASGTGGANYGYTF. The CDR3 DNA is TGTGCCAGTGGGACAGGGGGCGCAAACTATGGCTACACCTTC.

This chain connects TRBV19 to TRBJ2-7, with a weak D call TRBD1 (8 bases). V was cut by 4 bases and J by 3 bases, with 13 bases left in between. Germline V gene lookup returns CDR1 LNHDA and CDR2 SQIVND (reference sequence). This CDR3 region has 14 residues. CDR3 sequence reads: CASSKTGEGYEQYF. The CDR3 DNA sequence: TGTGCCAGTAGTAAGACAGGGGAGGGCTACGAGCAGTACTTC.

This chain joins TRBV7-9 and TRBJ2-3, with 10 bases matching TRBD2. There are 16 residues in the CDR3. V shed 5 bases, J shed 1 base, and the junction held 6 bases outside the gene matches. Germline CDR1 SEHNR, CDR2 FQNEAQ (reference sequence). CDR3 in DNA: TGTGCCAGCAGCATATTACTAGCGGGACGCACAGATACGCAGTATTTT. It translates to CASSILLAGRTDTQYF.

The chain recombines TRBV19 with TRBJ1-5; 7 positions agree with TRBD1. Germline CDR1 and CDR2: LNHDA and SQIVND (reference sequence). The CDR3 is made up of 14 amino acids. Losses at the gene ends were 7 bases for V and 3 bases for J; bases not matched to a gene: 6. The CDR3 sequence is CASTTGTANQPQHF. In DNA form, the CDR3 reads TGTGCCAGTACCACCGGGACAGCCAATCAGCCCCAGCATTTT. Variable domain in full (rest from reference TRBV19 and TRBJ1-5): DGGITQSPKYLFRKEGQNVTLSCEQNLNHDAMYWYRQDPGQGLRLIYYSQIVNDFQKGDIAEGYSVSREKKESFPLTVTSAQKNPTAFYLCASTTGTANQPQHFGDGTRLSIL.